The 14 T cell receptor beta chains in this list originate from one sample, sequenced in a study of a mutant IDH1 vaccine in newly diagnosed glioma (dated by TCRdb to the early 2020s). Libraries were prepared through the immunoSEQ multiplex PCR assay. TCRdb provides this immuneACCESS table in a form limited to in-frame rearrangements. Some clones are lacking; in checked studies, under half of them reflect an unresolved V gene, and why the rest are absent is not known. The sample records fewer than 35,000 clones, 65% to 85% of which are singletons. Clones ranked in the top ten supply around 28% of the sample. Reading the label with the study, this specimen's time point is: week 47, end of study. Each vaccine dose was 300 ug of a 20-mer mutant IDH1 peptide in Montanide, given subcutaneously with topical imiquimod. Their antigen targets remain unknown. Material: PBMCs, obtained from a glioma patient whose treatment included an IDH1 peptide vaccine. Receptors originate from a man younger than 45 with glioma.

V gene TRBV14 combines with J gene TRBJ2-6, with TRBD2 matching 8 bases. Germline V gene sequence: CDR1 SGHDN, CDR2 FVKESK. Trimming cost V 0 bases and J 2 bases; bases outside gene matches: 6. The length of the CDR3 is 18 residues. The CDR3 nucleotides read TGTGCCAGCAGCCAAGATACAGCGGGAGTTGCTGGGGCCAACGTCCTGACTTTC. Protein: CASSQDTAGVAGANVLTF. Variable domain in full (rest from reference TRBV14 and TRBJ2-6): EAGVTQFPSHSVIEKGQTVTLRCDPISGHDNLYWYRRVMGKEIKFLLHFVKESKQDESGMPNNRFLAERTGGTYSTLKVQPAELEDSGVYFCASSQDTAGVAGANVLTFGAGSRLTVL.

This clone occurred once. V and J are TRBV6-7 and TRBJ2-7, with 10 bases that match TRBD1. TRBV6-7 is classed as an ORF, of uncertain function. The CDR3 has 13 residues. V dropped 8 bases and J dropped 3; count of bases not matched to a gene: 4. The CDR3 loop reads CASPGTGVYEQYF. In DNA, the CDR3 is TGTGCCAGCCCCGGGACAGGGGTCTACGAGCAGTACTTC.

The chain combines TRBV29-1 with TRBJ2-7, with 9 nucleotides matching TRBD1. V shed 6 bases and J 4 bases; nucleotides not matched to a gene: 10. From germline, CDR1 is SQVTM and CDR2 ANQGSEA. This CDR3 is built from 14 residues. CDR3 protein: CSVTGGSSLYEQYF. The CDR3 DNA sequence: TGCAGCGTAACAGGGGGCTCGTCGCTATACGAGCAGTACTTC.

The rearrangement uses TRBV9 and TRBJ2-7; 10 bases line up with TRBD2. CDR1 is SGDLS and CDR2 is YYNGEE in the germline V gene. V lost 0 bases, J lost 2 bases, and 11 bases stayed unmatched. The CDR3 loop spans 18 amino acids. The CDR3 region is CASSVAPSGSSVTYEQYF. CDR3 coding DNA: TGTGCCAGCAGCGTAGCGCCTAGCGGGAGTTCGGTGACCTACGAGCAGTACTTC.

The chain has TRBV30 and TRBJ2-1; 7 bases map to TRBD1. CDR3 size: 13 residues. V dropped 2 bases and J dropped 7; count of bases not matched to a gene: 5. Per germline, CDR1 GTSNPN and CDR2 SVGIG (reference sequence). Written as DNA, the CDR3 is TGTGCCTGGAGTACCGTCAGGGGGAATGAGCAGTTCTTC. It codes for CAWSTVRGNEQFF.

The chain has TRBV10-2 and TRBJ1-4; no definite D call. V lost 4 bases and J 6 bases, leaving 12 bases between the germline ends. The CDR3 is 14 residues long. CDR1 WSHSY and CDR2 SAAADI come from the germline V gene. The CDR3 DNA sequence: TGCGCCAGCAGTGTGAACAGTCCCTATGAAAAACTGTTTTTT. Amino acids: CASSVNSPYEKLFF.

This CDR3 reads CAWTDLGSYNSPLHF. CDR3 nucleotide sequence: TGTGCCTGGACCGATCTCGGGTCCTATAATTCACCCCTCCACTTT. The chain couples TRBV30 to TRBJ1-6; D gene uncertain. Trimming pared 4 bases from V and 1 base from J, leaving 11 bases between. CDR1 and CDR2 from the germline V gene are GTSNPN and SVGIG (reference sequence). CDR3 size: 15 residues.

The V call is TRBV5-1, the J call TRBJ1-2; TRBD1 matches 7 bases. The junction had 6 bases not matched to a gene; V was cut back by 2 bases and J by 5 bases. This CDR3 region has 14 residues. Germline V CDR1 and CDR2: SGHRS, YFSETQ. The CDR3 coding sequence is TGCGCCAGCAGCTTCGGGACAGCGCTTTATGGCTACACCTTC. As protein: CASSFGTALYGYTF.

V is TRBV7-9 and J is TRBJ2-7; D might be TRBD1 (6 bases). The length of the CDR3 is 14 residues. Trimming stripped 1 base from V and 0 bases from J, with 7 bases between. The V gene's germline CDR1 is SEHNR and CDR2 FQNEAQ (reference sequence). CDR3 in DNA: TGTGCCAGCAGCTTAGGGACAGCCTCCTACGAGCAGTACTTC. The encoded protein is CASSLGTASYEQYF.

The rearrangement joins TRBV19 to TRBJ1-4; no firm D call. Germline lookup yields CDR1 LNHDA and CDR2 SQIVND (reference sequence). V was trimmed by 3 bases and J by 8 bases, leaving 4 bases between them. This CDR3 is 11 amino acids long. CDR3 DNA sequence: TGTGCCAGTAGTATCAAAGAAAAACTGTTTTTT. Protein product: CASSIKEKLFF. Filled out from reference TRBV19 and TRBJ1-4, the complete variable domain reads DGGITQSPKYLFRKEGQNVTLSCEQNLNHDAMYWYRQDPGQGLRLIYYSQIVNDFQKGDIAEGYSVSREKKESFPLTVTSAQKNPTAFYLCASSIKEKLFFGSGTQLSVL.

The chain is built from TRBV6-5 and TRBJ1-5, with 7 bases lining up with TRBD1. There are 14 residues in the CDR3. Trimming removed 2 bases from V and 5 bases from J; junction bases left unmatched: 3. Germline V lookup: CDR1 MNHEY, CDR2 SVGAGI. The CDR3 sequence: CASSYRQGHQPQHF. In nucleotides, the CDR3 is TGTGCCAGCAGTTACCGACAGGGCCATCAGCCCCAGCATTTT.

The CDR3 sequence is CASSEALSGGPPYEQYF. CDR3 coding DNA: TGTGCCAGCAGTGAAGCGCTTTCGGGGGGCCCCCCCTACGAGCAGTACTTC. This sequence joins TRBV6-1 and TRBJ2-7, with D possibly being TRBD2 (7 bases). Per germline, CDR1 MNHNS and CDR2 SASEGT. This CDR3 has 17 amino acids. Trimming stripped 0 bases from V and 2 bases from J, with 17 bases between.

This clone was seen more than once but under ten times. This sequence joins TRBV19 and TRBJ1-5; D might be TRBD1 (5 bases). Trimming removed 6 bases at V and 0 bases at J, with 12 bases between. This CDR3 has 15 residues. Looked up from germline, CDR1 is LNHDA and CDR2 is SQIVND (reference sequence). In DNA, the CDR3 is TGTGCCAGTAGGGGAAGACAGTATAGCAATCAGCCCCAGCATTTT. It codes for CASRGRQYSNQPQHF.

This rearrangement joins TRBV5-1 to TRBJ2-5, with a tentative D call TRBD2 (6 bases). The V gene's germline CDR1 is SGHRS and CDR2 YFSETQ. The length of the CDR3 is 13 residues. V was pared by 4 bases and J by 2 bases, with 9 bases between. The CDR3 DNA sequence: TGCGCCAGCAGCATGGGACTTCAAGAGACCCAGTACTTC. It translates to CASSMGLQETQYF.